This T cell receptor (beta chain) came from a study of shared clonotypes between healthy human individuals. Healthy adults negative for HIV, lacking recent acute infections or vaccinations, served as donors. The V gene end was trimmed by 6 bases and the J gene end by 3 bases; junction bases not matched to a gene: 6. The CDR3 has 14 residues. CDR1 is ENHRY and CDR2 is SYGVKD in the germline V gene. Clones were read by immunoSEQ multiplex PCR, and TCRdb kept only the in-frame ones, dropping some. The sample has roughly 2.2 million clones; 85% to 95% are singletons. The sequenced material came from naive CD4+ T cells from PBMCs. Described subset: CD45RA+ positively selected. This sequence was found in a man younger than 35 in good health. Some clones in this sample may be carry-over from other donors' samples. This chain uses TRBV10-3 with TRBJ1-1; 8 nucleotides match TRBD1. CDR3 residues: CAIRPGGRDTEAFF. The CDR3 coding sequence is TGTGCCATCAGGCCAGGGGGCAGGGACACTGAAGCTTTCTTT.